The 20 T cell receptor beta chains below come from one sample, sequenced in a study of CD8 T cells in Susac syndrome (dated by TCRdb to the late 2010s). Library method: the immunoSEQ multiplex PCR assay. RNA was extracted using the RNeasy kit, and roughly 0.45 to 1 microgram was reverse transcribed with random hexamers. TCRdb reanalyzed the raw reads on its own, using fastp at Q25 for trimming and MiXCR for clone calling, and kept in-frame beta chains. Rows with a matching CDR3 protein are joined into one entry that keeps the most common DNA and genes. The sample data list about 250,000 distinct CDR3 sequences, and just under 95% of these were observed just once. The top ten constitute roughly 0.072% of the sample. Sequenced input: CD4+ T cells from PBMCs. The receptors derive from a human donor with multiple sclerosis.

V gene TRBV2 combines with J gene TRBJ1-5; D is unresolved. The CDR3 length is 16 residues. V was pared by 3 bases and J by 7 bases, with 19 bases between. From germline, CDR1 is SNHLY and CDR2 FYNNEI. CDR3: CASSEGGRRNRQPQHF. The CDR3 bases are TGTGCCAGCAGTGAGGGAGGCAGGCGTAATCGACAGCCCCAGCATTTT.

This chain links TRBV2 with TRBJ2-1; the match to TRBD1 covers 8 bases. The trim removed 6 bases at V and 7 bases at J, leaving 11 bases unmatched. CDR1 and CDR2 from the germline V gene are SNHLY and FYNNEI. There are 15 residues in the CDR3. The CDR3 reads CASSQDRGSGNEQFF. The CDR3 region has the DNA TGTGCCAGCAGCCAAGACAGGGGATCTGGGAATGAGCAGTTCTTC.

The chain recombines TRBV27 with TRBJ1-5; 8 bases are a match to TRBD1. From germline, CDR1 is MNHEY and CDR2 SMNVEV (reference sequence). Trimming removed 6 bases from V and 3 bases from J; junction bases left unmatched: 4. The CDR3 totals 14 residues. In nucleotides, the CDR3 is TGTGCCAGCAGACCCAGGGGGCCCAATCAGCCCCAGCATTTT. Its translation: CASRPRGPNQPQHF.

This chain connects TRBV25-1 to TRBJ2-7; D is unclear. Trimming removed 3 bases at V and 3 bases at J, with 15 bases between. Germline CDR1 is MGHDK and CDR2 is SYGVNS. The length of the CDR3 is 15 residues. CDR3 in DNA: TGTGCCAGCAGTGACCCGTGGGGAAACCGCTACGAGCAGTACTTC. Protein: CASSDPWGNRYEQYF.

This clonotype was observed a few times. The rearrangement links TRBV12-3 or TRBV12-4 to TRBJ2-2; D gene ambiguous. This CDR3 has 14 residues. The V and J ends lost 6 bases and 0 bases respectively, with 8 bases between them. CDR3 sequence: CASSQAANTGELFF. CDR3 bases: TGTGCCAGCAGCCAGGCTGCGAACACCGGGGAGCTGTTTTTT.

The V gene is TRBV14, the J gene TRBJ2-6, with D unclear. Trimming took off 0 bases at V and 0 bases at J, with 9 bases between the two ends. CDR1 and CDR2 from the germline V gene are SGHDN and FVKESK. The CDR3 runs to 17 residues. The CDR3 here is CASSQDQYYSGANVLTF. The CDR3 nucleotides are TGTGCCAGCAGCCAAGATCAATACTACTCTGGGGCCAACGTCCTGACTTTC.

The chain carries TRBV7-9 and TRBJ1-2; D remains unclear. With 2 bases removed from V and 2 bases from J, the gap between germline ends came to 9 bases. Germline-derived CDR1 and CDR2 are SEHNR and FQNEAQ (reference sequence). The CDR3 runs to 14 residues. CDR3 nucleotides: TGTGCCAGCAGCTTAAACGGGCTAAACTATGGCTACACCTTC. This encodes CASSLNGLNYGYTF.

The genes are TRBV12-3 or TRBV12-4 and TRBJ2-1; perhaps D is TRBD1 or TRBD2 (5 bases each). V lost 7 bases and J lost 9, with 22 bases in between. This CDR3 has 15 residues. CDR3 region: CASTTRRPQGGEQFF. As DNA, the CDR3 is TGTGCCAGCACTACGAGGAGGCCCCAGGGTGGTGAGCAGTTCTTC.

This chain links TRBV27 with TRBJ1-1; D remains unclear. Trimming took 4 bases from V and 3 from J, leaving 12 bases between them. Germline CDR1 MNHEY, CDR2 SMNVEV (reference sequence). The CDR3 is 14 residues long. The CDR3 is CASSSPGSYTEAFF. Written as DNA, the CDR3 is TGTGCCAGCAGTTCTCCGGGATCTTACACTGAAGCTTTCTTT.

The chain uses TRBV7-3 and TRBJ1-6; D is uncertain. V was clipped by 3 bases and J by 7 bases, with 7 bases between them. This CDR3 has 13 residues. Germline V gives CDR1 SGHTA, CDR2 FQGTGA. The CDR3 sequence is CASSFRENSPLHF. The DNA for the CDR3 is TGTGCCAGCAGCTTTAGGGAGAATTCACCCCTCCACTTT.

This chain connects TRBV6-5 to TRBJ2-5; TRBD1 is a possible D gene (6 bases). Germline CDR1 is MNHEY and CDR2 is SVGAGI. V was shortened by 0 bases and J by 3 bases, with 8 bases between the two germline ends. The CDR3 is made up of 14 amino acids. This CDR3 reads CASSYSYREETQYF. CDR3 nucleotides: TGTGCCAGCAGTTACTCGTACAGGGAAGAGACCCAGTACTTC.

This chain links TRBV6-6 with TRBJ1-1; TRBD1 agrees at 7 bases. CDR3 length: 14 amino acids. V dropped 6 bases and J dropped 1; count of bases not matched to a gene: 5. Germline CDR1 reads MNHNY; CDR2 reads SVGAGI (reference sequence). The CDR3 here is CASSRQGKNTEAFF. The CDR3 DNA reads as TGTGCCAGCAGCCGACAGGGTAAGAACACTGAAGCTTTCTTT.

The gene calls are TRBV3-1 and TRBJ2-3, with D possibly matching TRBD2 (6 bases). The CDR3 sequence is 15 residues long. Trimming cost V 2 bases and J 3 bases, with 12 bases left between them. Germline loops: CDR1 LGHDT, CDR2 YNNKEL (reference sequence). DNA for the CDR3: TGTGCCAGCAGCCAAAAGGCGGGGTGGACAGATACGCAGTATTTT. Amino acid sequence: CASSQKAGWTDTQYF.

The chain combines TRBV5-4 with TRBJ1-2; D is ambiguous. The germline CDR1 and CDR2 sequences are SGHNT and YYREEE (reference sequence). The CDR3 has 15 residues. V lost 3 bases and J 3 bases, leaving 15 bases between the germline ends. The CDR3 DNA sequence: TGTGCCAGCAGCTCCACGGACGAGCTACACTATGGCTACACCTTC. This codes for CASSSTDELHYGYTF.

The J gene is TRBJ2-1, the V gene TRBV3-1, with D possibly called TRBD1 or TRBD2 (5 bases each). CDR1 LGHDT and CDR2 YNNKEL come from the germline V gene (reference sequence). The CDR3 loop spans 16 amino acids. Trimming pared 1 base from V and 2 bases from J, leaving 12 bases between. The CDR3 bases are TGTGCCAGCAGCCAAGGACTATCGGGACCCTACAATGAGCAGTTCTTC. It translates to CASSQGLSGPYNEQFF.

This chain connects TRBV13 to TRBJ2-1, with 13 positions matching TRBD2. J was trimmed by 4 bases and V by 4 bases; bases with no gene match: 7. This CDR3 spans 17 amino acids. Looked up from germline, CDR1 is PRHDT and CDR2 is FYEKMQ (reference sequence). The CDR3 sequence is CASSSISGLAGYNEQFF. CDR3 bases: TGTGCCAGCAGCTCAATCTCGGGACTAGCGGGGTACAATGAGCAGTTCTTC.

V is TRBV27 and J is TRBJ1-5; 7 bases match TRBD1. The J segment lost 3 bases and the V segment lost 6 bases, leaving 8 bases of the junction unmatched. CDR1 MNHEY and CDR2 SMNVEV come from the germline V gene (reference sequence). This CDR3 has 15 residues. CDR3 DNA sequence: TGTGCCAGCAGCAGCGGCGGACAGGACAATCAGCCCCAGCATTTT. Its protein product is CASSSGGQDNQPQHF.

The rearrangement links TRBV3-1 to TRBJ1-2; D may be TRBD1 (5 bases). CDR3 size: 13 residues. With 4 bases removed from V and 8 bases from J, the gap between germline ends came to 14 bases. CDR1 is LGHDT and CDR2 is YNNKEL in the germline V gene (reference sequence). CDR3 sequence reads: CASSRGTSQGYTF. The CDR3 DNA follows: TGTGCCAGCAGCCGAGGGACTTCGCAGGGCTACACCTTC.

This clonotype was recorded once. This chain uses TRBV6-1 with TRBJ2-4, with D uncertain. Germline CDR1 is MNHNS and CDR2 is SASEGT. V lost 6 bases and J lost 0, with 15 bases in between. CDR3 size: 16 residues. The DNA for the CDR3 is TGTGCCAGCAGCGACGGGCGGTCGTTAGCCAAAAACATTCAGTACTTC. Translating gives CASSDGRSLAKNIQYF.

The chain combines TRBV4-1 with TRBJ2-7, with D perhaps matching TRBD1 (5 bases). Trimming removed 2 bases at V and 3 bases at J, with 20 bases between. The CDR3 covers 17 residues. Germline V gene sequence: CDR1 MGHRA, CDR2 YSYEKL. In nucleotides, the CDR3 is TGCGCCAGCAGCCAACTCCTTGGGGCACGGAAAAACTACGAGCAGTACTTC. This encodes CASSQLLGARKNYEQYF.